The sequence of this TCR beta chain was determined in a study of shared clonotypes between healthy human individuals. Germline V gene data show CDR1 as GTSNPN and CDR2 as SVGIG (reference sequence). The CDR3 is 11 amino acids. The germline V and J ends were trimmed by 5 bases and 4 bases, with 8 bases remaining between them. In the naive CD8 group, cells lacked CD45RO and were positively selected for CCR7, so terminally differentiated effector memory CD45RA+ cells were left out. Measured with immunoSEQ multiplex PCR; TCRdb has only the in-frame clones, and not every one. The sample lists approximately 1.9 million clones; 93% were seen once.

This chain links TRBV30 with TRBJ1-2, with a weak D call TRBD1 (6 bases). The origin of this receptor is a man in his late teens or twenties in good health. Some clones in this sample may be carry-over from other donors' samples. The sample comprised naive CD8+ T cells from PBMCs. CDR3 sequence: CAWGGSYGYTF. CDR3 bases: TGTGCCTGGGGGGGCAGCTATGGCTACACCTTC.